The 18 T cell receptor beta chains below come from one sample, sequenced in a study of shared clonotypes between healthy human individuals. Sequencing used immunoSEQ multiplex PCR; TCRdb keeps in-frame clones, though not all of them. The sample includes 1.6 million or so clones, around 98.5% of them seen just once. Sequenced material: naive CD4+ T cells sorted from blood. As to subset: CD45RA+ positively selected. Receptors originate from a man aged 25-40 years in good health.

This clone was seen a few times. The genes are TRBV27 and TRBJ2-2; no firm D call. The germline gives CDR1 MNHEY, CDR2 SMNVEV (reference sequence). This CDR3 contains 14 residues. V gave up 10 bases and J gave up 0 bases, with 12 bases separating them. CDR3 protein: CATLGRTNTGELFF. The CDR3 DNA follows: TGTGCCACCCTGGGCAGAACGAACACCGGGGAGCTGTTTTTT.

CDR3 amino acids: CASSKPASPYNEQFF. The DNA of the CDR3 is TGCGCCAGCAGCAAGCCCGCTAGTCCCTACAATGAGCAGTTCTTC. The chain uses TRBV5-1 and TRBJ2-1, with D unresolved. Germline CDR1 reads SGHRS; CDR2 reads YFSETQ. Trimming took off 4 bases at V and 2 bases at J, with 13 bases between the two ends. The CDR3 extends over 15 amino acids.

This chain joins TRBV30 and TRBJ2-1, with no clear D. CDR3 length: 14 amino acids. The V end lost 4 bases, the J end lost 2 bases, and 12 bases lay between the germline ends. CDR1 and CDR2 from the germline V gene are GTSNPN and SVGIG (reference sequence). This CDR3 is CAWNPDGPYNEQFF. CDR3 DNA: TGTGCCTGGAACCCGGACGGGCCCTACAATGAGCAGTTCTTC.

This chain joins TRBV5-1 and TRBJ2-1; 10 bases line up with TRBD2. Germline V gene sequence: CDR1 SGHRS, CDR2 YFSETQ. Germline trimming cut 0 bases from V and 9 bases from J; bases unmatched to any gene: 9. This CDR3 region has 16 residues. The CDR3 spells CASSLASGRLSVEQFF. The CDR3 nucleotides read TGCGCCAGCAGCTTGGCTAGCGGGAGATTGAGTGTTGAGCAGTTCTTC.

The chain joins TRBV18 to TRBJ2-5, with 9 nucleotides matching TRBD2. The germline V gene encodes CDR1 KGHSH and CDR2 LQKENI. The CDR3 spans 15 residues. V gave up 6 bases and J gave up 5 bases; unmatched junction bases: 10. In DNA, the CDR3 is TGTGCCAGCTCGGAGGTTCGCGGGAGGGTTGAGACCCAGTACTTC. As protein: CASSEVRGRVETQYF.

This clone has more than one count but fewer than ten. This chain links TRBV13 with TRBJ2-1, with D possibly being TRBD2 (5 bases). The CDR3 loop spans 14 amino acids. The V end lost 3 bases, the J end lost 4 bases, and 10 bases lay between the germline ends. From germline, CDR1 is PRHDT and CDR2 FYEKMQ (reference sequence). CDR3 sequence (DNA): TGTGCCAGCAGCTTCCGGACTGTATACAATGAGCAGTTCTTC. Protein product: CASSFRTVYNEQFF.

Concerning this clone itself: This same CDR3 is encoded by further DNA sequences in the sample. The V and J genes are TRBV30 and TRBJ2-1, with a possible D match to TRBD2 (5 bases). V was trimmed by 4 bases and J by 4 bases, leaving 8 bases between them. Germline assignment: CDR1 GTSNPN and CDR2 SVGIG (reference sequence). The CDR3 consists of 12 residues. The CDR3 protein is CAWTLAYNEQFF. CDR3 DNA sequence: TGTGCCTGGACTTTAGCGTACAATGAGCAGTTCTTC.

The chain has TRBV7-3 and TRBJ2-4, with TRBD1 identical over 10 bases. V lost 4 bases and J lost 3; bases outside the gene matches: 6. Germline V lookup: CDR1 SGHTA, CDR2 FQGTGA. This CDR3 spans 16 amino acids. The CDR3 loop reads CASSSGTGAGKNIQYF. The CDR3, as DNA: TGTGCCAGCAGCTCCGGGACAGGGGCCGGCAAAAACATTCAGTACTTC.

The genes are TRBV11-2 and TRBJ2-7, with D possibly being TRBD1 or TRBD2 (5 bases each). Trimming cost V 6 bases and J 3 bases, with 15 bases left between them. Germline lookup yields CDR1 SGHAT and CDR2 FQNNGV. CDR3 length: 14 residues. CDR3 sequence reads: CASSHPGRGYEQYF. CDR3 nucleotide sequence: TGTGCCAGCAGTCATCCGGGACGGGGCTACGAGCAGTACTTC. Based on the CDR3 plus reference TRBV11-2 and TRBJ2-7, the full variable domain is EAGVAQSPRYKIIEKRQSVAFWCNPISGHATLYWYQQILGQGPKLLIQFQNNGVVDDSQLPKDRFSAERLKGVDSTLKIQPAKLEDSAVYLCASSHPGRGYEQYFGPGTRLTVT.

The chain couples TRBV28 to TRBJ2-7, with 9 bases identical to TRBD1. V shed 7 bases, J shed 3 bases, and the junction held 4 bases outside the gene matches. This CDR3 comprises 13 residues. The germline CDR1 and CDR2 sequences are MDHEN and SYDVKM. This CDR3 is CASMGTGLYEQYF. Here the CDR3 DNA reads TGTGCCAGCATGGGGACAGGGCTCTACGAGCAGTACTTC.

J is TRBJ2-1 and V is TRBV5-1; D remains ambiguous. The CDR3 runs to 15 residues. Deletions cut 0 bases from V and 2 bases from J, with 9 bases between. From germline, CDR1 is SGHRS and CDR2 YFSETQ. The CDR3 DNA follows: TGCGCCAGCAGCTTGGCCGCCTCCACCTACAATGAGCAGTTCTTC. It codes for CASSLAASTYNEQFF.

On this clone itself: Other DNA sequences in this specimen translate into the identical CDR3. The rearrangement joins TRBV7-2 to TRBJ2-7, with 9 nucleotides matching TRBD2. The CDR3 length is 14 residues. V shed 3 bases and J 2 bases; nucleotides not matched to a gene: 2. Germline assignment: CDR1 SGHTA and CDR2 FQGNSA. The CDR3 sequence is CASSLTSGTYEQYF. The DNA for the CDR3 is TGTGCCAGCAGCTTGACTAGCGGAACCTACGAGCAGTACTTC.

This chain joins TRBV5-1 and TRBJ2-7; 8 nucleotides agree with TRBD1. The CDR3 covers 15 residues. Germline V gene lookup returns CDR1 SGHRS and CDR2 YFSETQ. V shed 3 bases, J shed 5 bases, and the junction held 10 bases outside the gene matches. The CDR3 sequence: CASSSRTGMADEQYF. The CDR3 region has the DNA TGCGCCAGCAGCTCCCGGACAGGGATGGCCGACGAGCAGTACTTC.

DNA of the CDR3: TGTGCCAGCAGTTTAGCCCCCTGGGCTGAAGCTTTCTTT. This encodes CASSLAPWAEAFF. The chain recombines TRBV27 with TRBJ1-1; no definite D call. The CDR3 loop spans 13 amino acids. Looked up from germline, CDR1 is MNHEY and CDR2 is SMNVEV (reference sequence). The V gene lost 2 bases and the J gene lost 6 bases, with 10 bases spanning the gap.

In the case of this clone: Within the sample, other DNA sequences also encode this same CDR3. The chain links TRBV7-6 to TRBJ2-1; TRBD2 agrees at 10 bases. The CDR3 has 15 amino acids. After removal of 1 base from V and 10 bases from J, the junction contained 7 bases not matched to a gene. In germline, CDR1 is SGHVS, CDR2 FNYEAQ. The CDR3 sequence is CASSLGLAGVGEQFF. CDR3 bases: TGTGCCAGCAGCTTAGGGCTAGCGGGAGTGGGGGAGCAGTTCTTC.

As DNA, the CDR3 is TGTGCCAGCAGCTTGGGCAGGGCAGGCAATCAGCCCCAGCATTTT. Translated, it gives CASSLGRAGNQPQHF. The rearrangement joins TRBV7-9 to TRBJ1-5; perhaps TRBD1 as D (5 bases). The CDR3 has 15 residues. Trimming stripped 3 bases from V and 2 bases from J, with 11 bases between. Per the germline V gene, CDR1 is SEHNR and CDR2 is FQNEAQ (reference sequence).

This clone showed up just once. Other nucleotide sequences from this sample produce the same CDR3. The chain uses TRBV28 and TRBJ1-1; D unresolved. Germline CDR1 reads MDHEN; CDR2 reads SYDVKM. The V gene lost 2 bases and the J gene lost 8 bases, with 6 bases spanning the gap. The CDR3 covers 11 residues. Here the CDR3 DNA reads TGTGCCAGCAGTTTAAGGAGAGAAGCTTTCTTT. It is translated as CASSLRREAFF.

This chain connects TRBV10-1 to TRBJ2-1; maybe TRBD1 (5 bases). The CDR3 spans 17 residues. The V gene lost 1 base and the J gene lost 0 bases, with 13 bases spanning the gap. Germline V lookup: CDR1 WNHNN, CDR2 SYGVQD (reference sequence). The CDR3 region is CASSEWVRGSSYNEQFF. In DNA form, the CDR3 reads TGCGCCAGCAGTGAGTGGGTAAGGGGAAGCTCCTACAATGAGCAGTTCTTC.